In this sample, the clone carrying this T cell receptor (beta chain) turned up a few times. As yet, its antigen is unknown. The germline CDR1 and CDR2 sequences are MRHNA and SNTAGT. Trimming removed 6 bases from V and 9 bases from J, with 18 bases in between. The CDR3 extends over 15 amino acids. The source of the sample is a study of T cells after yellow fever vaccination. General study findings and limits: By day 5 rather than day 15, the secondary response had peaked, though it was weaker. Most primary-vaccination clones recurred post-booster (roughly 96% CD4, 88% CD8).

TCRdb independently ran MiXCR on the 5' RACE reads; one entry per CDR3 protein. This sample yields about 370,000 distinct CDR3 sequences, of which approximately 10% are seen a single time; more than 15% belongs to the top ten. V usage is TRBV6-4 and J usage is TRBJ1-6, with D possibly being TRBD1 (5 bases). The sequences come from PBMCs, collected on the day of the first yellow fever vaccination. The receptor comes from a man in his late teens or twenties who received the YFV17D yellow fever vaccine. CDR3 bases: TGTGCCAGCAGCCAAGACAGTAGACCTACTTCACCCCTCCACTTT. Translation gives CASSQDSRPTSPLHF.